The clone carrying this T cell receptor (beta chain) was recorded only once. The data stem from a study of blood T cell repertoires in COVID-19. Germline loops: CDR1 SGHTA, CDR2 FQGTGA. This CDR3 region has 16 residues. V lost 1 base and J 1 base, leaving 13 bases between the germline ends. In the original processing: Quantification of nucleated cells was approximated via reference gene primer amplification. Some clones are missing from TCRdb's copy, which holds only in-frame ones; the method was immunoSEQ multiplex PCR. V and J calls and clone size are given by that table; D and trimming were obtained from the DNA. The table records approximately 300,000 clones, approximately 83% of them present only once.

The rearrangement links TRBV7-3 to TRBJ1-1; D is ambiguous. The origin of this receptor is a woman in her 30s who had recovered from COVID-19. The sample consisted of PBMCs or T cells enriched from blood (not recorded which). In DNA form, the CDR3 reads TGTGCCAGCAGCTTAAGCCCCGGTACTTCGAACACTGAAGCTTTCTTT. This gives the protein CASSLSPGTSNTEAFF. Drawing the rest from reference TRBV7-3 and TRBJ1-1, the complete variable domain is GAGVSQTPSNKVTEKGKYVELRCDPISGHTALYWYRQSLGQGPEFLIYFQGTGAADDSGLPNDRFFAVRPEGSVSTLKIQRTERGDSAVYLCASSLSPGTSNTEAFFGQGTRLTVV.